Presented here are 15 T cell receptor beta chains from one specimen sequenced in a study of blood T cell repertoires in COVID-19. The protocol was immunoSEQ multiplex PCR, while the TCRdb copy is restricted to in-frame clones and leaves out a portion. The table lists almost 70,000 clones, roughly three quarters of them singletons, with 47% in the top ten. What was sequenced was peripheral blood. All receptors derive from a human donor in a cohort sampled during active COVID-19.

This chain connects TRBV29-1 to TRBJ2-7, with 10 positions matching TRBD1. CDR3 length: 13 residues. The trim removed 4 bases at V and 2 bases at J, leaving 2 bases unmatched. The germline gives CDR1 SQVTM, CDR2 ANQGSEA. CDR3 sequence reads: CSVGQGAAYEQYF. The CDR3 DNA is TGCAGCGTTGGACAGGGGGCCGCCTACGAGCAGTACTTC.

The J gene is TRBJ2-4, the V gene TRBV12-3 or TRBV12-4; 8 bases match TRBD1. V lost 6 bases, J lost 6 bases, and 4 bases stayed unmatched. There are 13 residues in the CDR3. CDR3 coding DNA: TGTGCCAGCAGCGGACAGGGTTCAAACATTCAGTACTTC. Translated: CASSGQGSNIQYF.

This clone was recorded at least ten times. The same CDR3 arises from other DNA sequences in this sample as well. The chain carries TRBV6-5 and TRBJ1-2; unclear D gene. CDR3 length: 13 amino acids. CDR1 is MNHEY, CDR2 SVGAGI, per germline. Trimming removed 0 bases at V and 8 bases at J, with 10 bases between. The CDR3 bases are TGTGCCAGCAGTTACTCCGACACGGGGGGCTACACCTTC. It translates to CASSYSDTGGYTF.

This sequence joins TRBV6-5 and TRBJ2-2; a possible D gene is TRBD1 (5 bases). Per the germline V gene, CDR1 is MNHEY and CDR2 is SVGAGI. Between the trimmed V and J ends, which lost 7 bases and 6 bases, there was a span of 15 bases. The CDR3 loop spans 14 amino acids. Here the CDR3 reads CASILSDIPGELFF. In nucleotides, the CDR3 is TGTGCCAGCATTCTTTCGGACATCCCCGGGGAGCTGTTTTTT.

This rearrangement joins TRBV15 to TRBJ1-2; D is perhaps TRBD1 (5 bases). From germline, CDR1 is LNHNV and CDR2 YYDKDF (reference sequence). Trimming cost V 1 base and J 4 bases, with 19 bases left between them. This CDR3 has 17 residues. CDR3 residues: CATSRAARQTKGYGYTF. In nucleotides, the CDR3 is TGTGCCACCAGCAGAGCGGCTAGACAGACCAAAGGCTATGGCTACACCTTC. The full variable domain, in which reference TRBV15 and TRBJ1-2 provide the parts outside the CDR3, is DAMVIQNPRYQVTQFGKPVTLSCSQTLNHNVMYWYQQKSSQAPKLLFHYYDKDFNNEADTPDNFQSRRPNTSFCFLDIRSPGLGDTAMYLCATSRAARQTKGYGYTFGSGTRLTVV.

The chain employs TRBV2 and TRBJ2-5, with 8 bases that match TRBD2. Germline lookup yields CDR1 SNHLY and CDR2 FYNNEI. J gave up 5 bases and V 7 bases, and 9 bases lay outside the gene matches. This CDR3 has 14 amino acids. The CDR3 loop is CASKVGGGPETQYF. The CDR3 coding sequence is TGTGCCAGCAAGGTCGGCGGGGGGCCTGAGACCCAGTACTTC.

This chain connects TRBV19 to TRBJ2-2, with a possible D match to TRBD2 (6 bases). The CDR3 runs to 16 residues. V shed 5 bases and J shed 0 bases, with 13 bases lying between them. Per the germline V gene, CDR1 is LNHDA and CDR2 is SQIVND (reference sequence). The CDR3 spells CASSREGGANTGELFF. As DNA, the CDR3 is TGTGCCAGTAGTCGTGAGGGAGGAGCGAACACCGGGGAGCTGTTTTTT.

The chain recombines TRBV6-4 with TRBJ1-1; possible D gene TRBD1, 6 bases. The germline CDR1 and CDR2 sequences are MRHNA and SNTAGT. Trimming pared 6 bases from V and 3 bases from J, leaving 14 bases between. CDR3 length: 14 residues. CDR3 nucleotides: TGTGCCAGCAGCCTCGAGACAGGAGACACTGAAGCTTTCTTT. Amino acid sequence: CASSLETGDTEAFF.

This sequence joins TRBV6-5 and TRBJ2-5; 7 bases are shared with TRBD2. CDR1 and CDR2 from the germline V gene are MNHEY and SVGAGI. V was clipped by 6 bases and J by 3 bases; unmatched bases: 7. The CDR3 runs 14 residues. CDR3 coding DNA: TGTGCCAGCAGACCGGGACTATCGAAAGAGACCCAGTACTTC. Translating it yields CASRPGLSKETQYF.

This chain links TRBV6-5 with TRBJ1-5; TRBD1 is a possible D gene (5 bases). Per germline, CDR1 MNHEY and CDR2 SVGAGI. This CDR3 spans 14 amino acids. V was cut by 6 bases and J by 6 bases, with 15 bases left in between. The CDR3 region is CASRSRAGFQPQHF. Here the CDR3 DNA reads TGTGCCAGCAGATCACGCGCAGGGTTTCAGCCCCAGCATTTT.

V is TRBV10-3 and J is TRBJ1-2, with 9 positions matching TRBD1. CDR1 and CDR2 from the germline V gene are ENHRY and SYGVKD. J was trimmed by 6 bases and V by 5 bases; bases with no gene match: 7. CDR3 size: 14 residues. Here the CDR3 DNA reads TGTGCCATCAGTCCCGGGACAGGGAACCATGGCTACACCTTC. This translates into CAISPGTGNHGYTF.

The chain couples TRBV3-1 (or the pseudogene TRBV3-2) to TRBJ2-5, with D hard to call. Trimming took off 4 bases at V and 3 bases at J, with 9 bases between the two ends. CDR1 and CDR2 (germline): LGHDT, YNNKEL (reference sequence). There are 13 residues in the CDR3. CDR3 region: CASSPRPKETQYF. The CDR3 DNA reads TGTGCCAGCAGCCCCCGCCCTAAAGAGACCCAGTACTTC.

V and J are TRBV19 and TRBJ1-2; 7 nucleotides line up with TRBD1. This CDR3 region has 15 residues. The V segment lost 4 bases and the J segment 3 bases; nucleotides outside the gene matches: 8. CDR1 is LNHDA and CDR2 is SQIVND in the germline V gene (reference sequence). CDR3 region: CASSTATGWDYGYTF. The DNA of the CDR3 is TGTGCCAGTAGTACGGCGACAGGGTGGGACTATGGCTACACCTTC.

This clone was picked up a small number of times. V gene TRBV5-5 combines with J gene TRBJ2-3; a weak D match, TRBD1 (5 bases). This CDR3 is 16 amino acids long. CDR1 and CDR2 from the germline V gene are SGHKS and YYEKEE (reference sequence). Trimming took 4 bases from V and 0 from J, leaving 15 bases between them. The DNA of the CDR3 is TGTGCCAGCAGCCCCCTCCAGGGTCTTAGCACAGATACGCAGTATTTT. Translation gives CASSPLQGLSTDTQYF.

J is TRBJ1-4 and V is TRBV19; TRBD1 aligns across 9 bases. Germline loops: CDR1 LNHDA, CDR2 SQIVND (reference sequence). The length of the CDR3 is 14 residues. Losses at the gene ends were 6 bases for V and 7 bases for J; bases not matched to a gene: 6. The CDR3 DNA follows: TGTGCCAGTAGCCAGGGACAGGGCCGTGAAAAACTGTTTTTT. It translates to CASSQGQGREKLFF.